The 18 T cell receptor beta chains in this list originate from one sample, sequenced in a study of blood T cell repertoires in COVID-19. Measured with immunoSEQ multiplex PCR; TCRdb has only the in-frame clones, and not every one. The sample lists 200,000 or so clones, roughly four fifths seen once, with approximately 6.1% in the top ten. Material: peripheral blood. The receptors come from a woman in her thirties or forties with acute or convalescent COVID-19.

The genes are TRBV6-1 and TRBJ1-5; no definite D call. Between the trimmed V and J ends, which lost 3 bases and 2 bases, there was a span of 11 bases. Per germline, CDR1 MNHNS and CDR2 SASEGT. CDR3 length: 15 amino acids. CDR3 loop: CASSDLLSGNQPQHF. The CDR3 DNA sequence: TGTGCCAGCAGTGATTTGTTATCGGGCAATCAGCCCCAGCATTTT.

The DNA of the CDR3 is TGTGCCAGCAGCCTTACCGGGACAGGGGTCGAGCAGTACTTC. This translates into CASSLTGTGVEQYF. The chain couples TRBV3-1 (or the pseudogene TRBV3-2) to TRBJ2-7; 10 positions match TRBD1. The V and J ends lost 4 bases and 6 bases, in that order; junction bases with no gene match: 6. The CDR3 is 14 residues long. From germline, CDR1 is LGHDT and CDR2 YNNKEL (reference sequence).

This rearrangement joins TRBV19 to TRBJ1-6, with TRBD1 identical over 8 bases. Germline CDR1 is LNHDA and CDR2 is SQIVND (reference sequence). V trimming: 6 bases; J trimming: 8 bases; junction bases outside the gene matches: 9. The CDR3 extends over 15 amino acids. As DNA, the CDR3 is TGTGCCAGTAGCATTACAGGGGGTTCGGATTCACCCCTCCACTTT. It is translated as CASSITGGSDSPLHF.

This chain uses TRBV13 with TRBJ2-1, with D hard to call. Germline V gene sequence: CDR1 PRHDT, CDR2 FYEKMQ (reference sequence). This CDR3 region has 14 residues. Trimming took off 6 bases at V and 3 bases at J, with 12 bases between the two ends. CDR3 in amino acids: CASSHLAVYNEQFF. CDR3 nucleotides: TGTGCCAGCAGTCATTTGGCCGTCTACAATGAGCAGTTCTTC.

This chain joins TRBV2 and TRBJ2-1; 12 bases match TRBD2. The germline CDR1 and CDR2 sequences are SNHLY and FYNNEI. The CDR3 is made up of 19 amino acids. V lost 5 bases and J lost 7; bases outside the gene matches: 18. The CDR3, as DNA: TGTGCCAGCAGTTTTTCCCGCGGCCTAACTAGCGGGGGGTTTAATGAGCAGTTCTTC. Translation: CASSFSRGLTSGGFNEQFF.

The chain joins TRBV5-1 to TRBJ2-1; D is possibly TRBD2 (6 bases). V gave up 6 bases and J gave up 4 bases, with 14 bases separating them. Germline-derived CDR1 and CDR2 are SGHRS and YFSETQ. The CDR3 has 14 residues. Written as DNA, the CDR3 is TGCGCCAGCACGCTTGGAGGGGAGTACAATGAGCAGTTCTTC. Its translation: CASTLGGEYNEQFF.

DNA for the CDR3: TGCGCCAGCAGTGCGCGGGGGGTTACGAGCGATGAGCAGTTCTTC. Residues: CASSARGVTSDEQFF. The chain couples TRBV10-1 to TRBJ2-1; 8 bases match TRBD2. The CDR3 is 15 amino acids. V was clipped by 4 bases and J by 8 bases; unmatched bases: 10. CDR1 is WNHNN, CDR2 SYGVQD, per germline (reference sequence).

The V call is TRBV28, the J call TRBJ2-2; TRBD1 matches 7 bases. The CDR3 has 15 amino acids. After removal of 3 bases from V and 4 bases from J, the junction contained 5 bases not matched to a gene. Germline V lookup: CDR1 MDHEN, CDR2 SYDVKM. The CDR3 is CASSFSAGGTGELFF. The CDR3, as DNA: TGTGCCAGCAGTTTCTCCGCAGGGGGCACCGGGGAGCTGTTTTTT.

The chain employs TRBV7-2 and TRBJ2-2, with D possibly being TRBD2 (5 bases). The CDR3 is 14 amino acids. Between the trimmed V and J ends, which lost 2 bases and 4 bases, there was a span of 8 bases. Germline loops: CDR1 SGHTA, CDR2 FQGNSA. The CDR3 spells CASSLSGTTGELFF. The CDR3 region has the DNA TGTGCCAGCAGCTTATCGGGAACCACCGGGGAGCTGTTTTTT.

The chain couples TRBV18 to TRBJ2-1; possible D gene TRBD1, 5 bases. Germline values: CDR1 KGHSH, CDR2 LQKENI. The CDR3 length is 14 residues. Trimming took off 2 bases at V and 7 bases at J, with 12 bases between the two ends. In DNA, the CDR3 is TGTGCCAGCTCACCAAACCGACAGTCTAATGAGCAGTTCTTC. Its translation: CASSPNRQSNEQFF.

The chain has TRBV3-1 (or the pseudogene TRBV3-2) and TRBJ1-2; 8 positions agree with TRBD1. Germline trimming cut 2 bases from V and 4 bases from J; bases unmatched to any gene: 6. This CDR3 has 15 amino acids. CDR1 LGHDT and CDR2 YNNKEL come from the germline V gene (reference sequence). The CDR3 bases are TGTGCCAGCAGCCAAACCGGGACAGGAGTCTATGGCTACACCTTC. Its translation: CASSQTGTGVYGYTF.

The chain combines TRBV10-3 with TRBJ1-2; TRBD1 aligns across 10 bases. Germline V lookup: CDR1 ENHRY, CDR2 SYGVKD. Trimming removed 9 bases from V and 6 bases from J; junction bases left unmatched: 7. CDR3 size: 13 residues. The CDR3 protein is CAMEFDRGHGYTF. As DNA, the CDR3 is TGTGCCATGGAATTCGACAGGGGGCATGGCTACACCTTC.

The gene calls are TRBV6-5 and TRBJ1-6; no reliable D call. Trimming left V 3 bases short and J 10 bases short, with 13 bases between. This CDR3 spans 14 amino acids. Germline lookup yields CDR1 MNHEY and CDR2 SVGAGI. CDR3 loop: CASSYAGRRSPLHF. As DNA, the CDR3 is TGTGCCAGCAGTTATGCCGGGAGGAGATCACCCCTCCACTTT.

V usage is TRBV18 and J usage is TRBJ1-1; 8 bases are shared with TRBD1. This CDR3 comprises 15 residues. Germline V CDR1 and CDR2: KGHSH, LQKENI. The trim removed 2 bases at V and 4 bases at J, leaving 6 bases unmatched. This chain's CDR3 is CASSPTTGVGTEAFF. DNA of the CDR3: TGTGCCAGCTCACCAACGACAGGGGTGGGCACTGAAGCTTTCTTT.

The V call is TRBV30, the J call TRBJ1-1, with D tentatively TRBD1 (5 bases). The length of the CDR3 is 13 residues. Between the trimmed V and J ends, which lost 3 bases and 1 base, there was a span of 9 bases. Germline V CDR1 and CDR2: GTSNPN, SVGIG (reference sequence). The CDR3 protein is CAWRAQGNTEAFF. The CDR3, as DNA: TGTGCCTGGAGGGCGCAGGGGAACACTGAAGCTTTCTTT.

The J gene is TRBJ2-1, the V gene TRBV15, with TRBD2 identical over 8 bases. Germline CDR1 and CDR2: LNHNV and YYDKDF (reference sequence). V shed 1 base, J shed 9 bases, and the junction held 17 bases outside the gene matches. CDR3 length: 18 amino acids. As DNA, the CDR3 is TGTGCCACCAGCAGAGTTCCGAGTAGCGGGACTTGGGGCATTGAGCAGTTCTTC. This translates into CATSRVPSSGTWGIEQFF.

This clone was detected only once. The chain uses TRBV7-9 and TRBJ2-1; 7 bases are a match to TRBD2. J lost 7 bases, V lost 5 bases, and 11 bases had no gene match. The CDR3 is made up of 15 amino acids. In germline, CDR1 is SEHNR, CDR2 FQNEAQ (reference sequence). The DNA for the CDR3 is TGTGCCAGCAGCCCCGGGACTACGAGCCGGAATGAGCAGTTCTTC. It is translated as CASSPGTTSRNEQFF.

CDR3 nucleotide sequence: TGTGCCAGCCCCGGGACAGGGAGGAAGAACACTGAAGCTTTCTTT. Translation: CASPGTGRKNTEAFF. The V and J genes are TRBV9 and TRBJ1-1; 9 positions match TRBD1. V shed 7 bases and J 1 base; nucleotides not matched to a gene: 8. The V gene's germline CDR1 is SGDLS and CDR2 YYNGEE. This CDR3 comprises 15 residues.